This TCR beta chain was obtained from a study of CD4+ T cells in melanoma. CDR1 and CDR2 from the germline V gene are KGHSH and LQKENI. V lost 6 bases and J lost 2, with 16 bases in between. The CDR3 runs 15 residues. The method was immunoSEQ multiplex PCR; TCRdb's version includes in-frame clones alone and lacks a portion of them. Of 90,000 to 130,000 clones in the sample, roughly 90% were seen once. The study, taken as a whole, reports: In melanoma, neoantigen-specific CD4+ T cells reportedly differed in differentiation state. A reported correlation linked neoantigen-specific CD4+ T cells to CD8+, macrophage and B cell function.

Comment on this clone: Its matching antigen is unknown.

Sequenced sample: peripheral blood. This chain uses TRBV18 with TRBJ1-2, with a tentative D call TRBD1 (6 bases). This receptor was identified in a human donor with melanoma. The CDR3: CASSPVLGQNYGYTF. CDR3 sequence (DNA): TGTGCCAGCTCCCCCGTCCTAGGACAGAACTATGGCTACACCTTC.